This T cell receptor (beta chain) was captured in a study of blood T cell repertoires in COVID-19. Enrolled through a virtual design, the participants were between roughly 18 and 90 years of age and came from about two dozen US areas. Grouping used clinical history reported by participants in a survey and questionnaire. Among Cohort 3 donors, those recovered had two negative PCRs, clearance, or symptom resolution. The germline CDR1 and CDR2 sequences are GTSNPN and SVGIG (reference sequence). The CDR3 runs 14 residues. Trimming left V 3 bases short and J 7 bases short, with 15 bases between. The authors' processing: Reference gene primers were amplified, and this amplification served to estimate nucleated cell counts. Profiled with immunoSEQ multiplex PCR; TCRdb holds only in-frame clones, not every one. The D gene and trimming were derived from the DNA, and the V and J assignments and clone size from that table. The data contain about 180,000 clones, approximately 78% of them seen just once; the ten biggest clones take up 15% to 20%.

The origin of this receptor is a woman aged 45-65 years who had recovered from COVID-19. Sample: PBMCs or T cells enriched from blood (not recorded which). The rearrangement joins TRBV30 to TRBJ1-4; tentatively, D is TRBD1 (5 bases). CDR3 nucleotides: TGTGCCTGGAGCGGGGGTTCGAGGGGTGAAAAACTGTTTTTT. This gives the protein CAWSGGSRGEKLFF.